The rows below give T cell receptor beta chains drawn from one sample of a study of cytomegalovirus exposure and HLA in healthy donors. Using immunoSEQ multiplex PCR, the repertoire was profiled, and TCRdb retains in-frame clones only, with some absent. The sample comprises some 150,000 clones, over 65% of which are singletons, and roughly 1.4% rests with the top ten. The sample comprised PBMCs. These receptors originate from a man aged 35-49 years in good health and CMV-seronegative. Both conserved end residues are part of each CDR3. The D gene is left open where the match is weak. Size tells how often a clone was seen (once, few, many) or the class of an expanded clone, and some rows leave it out.

clone size: -; V gene: TRBV6-6; J gene: TRBJ1-5; D gene: TRBD1; CDR3 protein: CASGLGQGNQPQHF; CDR3 DNA: TGTGCCAGCGGACTGGGACAGGGAAATCAGCCCCAGCATTTT
clone size: -; V gene: TRBV19; J gene: TRBJ1-1; D gene: -; CDR3 protein: CASSMSLGATNTEAFF; CDR3 DNA: TGTGCCAGTAGTATGTCCCTTGGGGCTACGAACACTGAAGCTTTCTTT
clone size: few; V gene: TRBV7-9; J gene: TRBJ2-7; D gene: -; CDR3 protein: CASSSTGYEQYF; CDR3 DNA: TGTGCCAGCAGCTCAACAGGATACGAGCAGTACTTC
clone size: -; V gene: TRBV27; J gene: TRBJ1-5; D gene: TRBD1; CDR3 protein: CASSRGQGTGQPQHF; CDR3 DNA: TGTGCCAGCAGCAGGGGACAGGGGACGGGTCAGCCCCAGCATTTT
clone size: -; V gene: TRBV7-8; J gene: TRBJ2-7; D gene: -; CDR3 protein: CASSPRVQDGQYF; CDR3 DNA: TGTGCCAGCAGCCCCAGGGTTCAGGACGGGCAGTACTTC
clone size: -; V gene: TRBV10-3; J gene: TRBJ1-5; D gene: -; CDR3 protein: CAIITGNQPQHF; CDR3 DNA: TGTGCCATCATCACAGGGAATCAGCCCCAGCATTTT
clone size: -; V gene: TRBV30; J gene: TRBJ2-3; D gene: -; CDR3 protein: CAWSGLRDTQYF; CDR3 DNA: TGTGCCTGGAGCGGCCTCAGGGATACGCAGTATTTT
clone size: -; V gene: TRBV6-5; J gene: TRBJ1-1; D gene: -; CDR3 protein: CASSLRVRNTEAFF; CDR3 DNA: TGTGCCAGCAGTTTACGGGTAAGGAACACTGAAGCTTTCTTT
clone size: -; V gene: TRBV5-1; J gene: TRBJ1-2; D gene: TRBD1; CDR3 protein: CASSWTGGGYTF; CDR3 DNA: TGCGCCAGCAGCTGGACAGGGGGCGGCTACACCTTC
clone size: -; V gene: TRBV15; J gene: TRBJ2-3; D gene: TRBD2; CDR3 protein: CATSRRTSGTDTQYF; CDR3 DNA: TGTGCCACCAGCAGACGGACTAGCGGCACAGATACGCAGTATTTT
clone size: -; V gene: TRBV7-9; J gene: TRBJ1-2; D gene: TRBD1; CDR3 protein: CASSPGTGINYGYTF; CDR3 DNA: TGTGCCAGCAGCCCCGGGACAGGGATAAACTATGGCTACACCTTC
clone size: -; V gene: TRBV7-6; J gene: TRBJ2-7; D gene: -; CDR3 protein: CASSQGRTPSYEQYF; CDR3 DNA: TGTGCCAGCAGCCAGGGCCGAACGCCCTCCTACGAGCAGTACTTC
clone size: few; V gene: TRBV7-6; J gene: TRBJ2-3; D gene: -; CDR3 protein: CASSQGQSTDTQYF; CDR3 DNA: TGTGCCAGCAGCCAGGGACAAAGCACAGATACGCAGTATTTT
clone size: -; V gene: TRBV13; J gene: TRBJ1-1; D gene: TRBD1; CDR3 protein: CASSRRTGGTEAFF; CDR3 DNA: TGTGCCAGCAGCCGTCGAACAGGGGGCACTGAAGCTTTCTTT
clone size: -; V gene: TRBV28; J gene: TRBJ1-6; D gene: -; CDR3 protein: CASSLVSVSGNSPLHF; CDR3 DNA: TGTGCCAGCAGTTTAGTGTCGGTATCTGGTAATTCACCCCTCCACTTT
clone size: -; V gene: TRBV5-4; J gene: TRBJ2-3; D gene: -; CDR3 protein: CASSPEPTDTQYF; CDR3 DNA: TGTGCCAGCAGCCCGGAGCCCACAGATACGCAGTATTTT
clone size: -; V gene: TRBV19; J gene: TRBJ2-1; D gene: TRBD2; CDR3 protein: CASRELAGVGMEQFF; CDR3 DNA: TGTGCCAGTAGGGAACTAGCGGGAGTAGGTATGGAGCAGTTCTTC
clone size: -; V gene: TRBV30; J gene: TRBJ1-3; D gene: TRBD1; CDR3 protein: CAWSQDRGTNTIYF; CDR3 DNA: TGTGCCTGGAGTCAGGACAGGGGGACAAACACCATATATTTT
clone size: -; V gene: TRBV9; J gene: TRBJ2-3; D gene: TRBD2; CDR3 protein: CASSVDRGRGTDTQYF; CDR3 DNA: TGTGCCAGCAGCGTAGATCGCGGGAGGGGCACAGATACGCAGTATTTT
clone size: -; V gene: TRBV11-1; J gene: TRBJ2-2; D gene: -; CDR3 protein: CASSLTGRYTGELFF; CDR3 DNA: TGTGCCAGCAGCTTAACAGGGCGGTACACCGGGGAGCTGTTTTTT
clone size: -; V gene: TRBV29-1; J gene: TRBJ2-7; D gene: TRBD2; CDR3 protein: CSVLVGLADEQYF; CDR3 DNA: TGCAGCGTGCTGGTAGGACTAGCGGACGAGCAGTACTTC
clone size: -; V gene: TRBV15; J gene: TRBJ2-5; D gene: -; CDR3 protein: CATSRGDYQETQYF; CDR3 DNA: TGTGCCACCAGCAGAGGGGACTACCAAGAGACCCAGTACTTC
clone size: -; V gene: TRBV27; J gene: TRBJ2-7; D gene: -; CDR3 protein: CASSLSFQGPSDEQYF; CDR3 DNA: TGTGCCAGCAGTTTATCTTTCCAGGGCCCTAGCGACGAGCAGTACTTC
clone size: -; V gene: TRBV5-1; J gene: TRBJ2-5; D gene: TRBD2; CDR3 protein: CASSFQASGREETQYF; CDR3 DNA: TGCGCCAGCAGCTTCCAGGCTAGCGGGCGCGAAGAGACTCAGTACTTC
clone size: -; V gene: TRBV6-1; J gene: TRBJ2-3; D gene: -; CDR3 protein: CASSVERGLGTDTQYF; CDR3 DNA: TGTGCCAGCAGTGTGGAAAGGGGCCTGGGCACAGATACGCAGTATTTT
clone size: once; V gene: TRBV10-3; J gene: TRBJ2-1; D gene: -; CDR3 protein: CAISEGGFSYNEQFF; CDR3 DNA: TGTGCCATCAGTGAGGGCGGATTTTCCTACAATGAGCAGTTCTTC
clone size: few; V gene: TRBV11-1; J gene: TRBJ1-1; D gene: -; CDR3 protein: CASSQRWAVAFF; CDR3 DNA: TGTGCCAGCAGCCAACGGTGGGCAGTAGCTTTCTTT
clone size: -; V gene: TRBV9; J gene: TRBJ1-1; D gene: -; CDR3 protein: CASRGTGNTEAFF; CDR3 DNA: TGTGCCAGCAGAGGGACTGGGAACACTGAAGCTTTCTTT
clone size: -; V gene: TRBV5-1; J gene: TRBJ1-4; D gene: -; CDR3 protein: CASSLEQGGGEKLFF; CDR3 DNA: TGCGCCAGCAGCTTGGAACAGGGAGGGGGTGAAAAACTGTTTTTT
clone size: few; V gene: TRBV27; J gene: TRBJ1-3; D gene: -; CDR3 protein: CASSFRGYAGNTIYF; CDR3 DNA: TGTGCCAGCAGTTTTCGGGGATACGCTGGAAACACCATATATTTT
clone size: -; V gene: TRBV7-3; J gene: TRBJ2-3; D gene: TRBD2; CDR3 protein: CASSLTWGLGDTQYF; CDR3 DNA: TGTGCCAGCAGCTTAACGTGGGGACTAGGAGATACGCAGTATTTT
clone size: -; V gene: TRBV20-1; J gene: TRBJ1-1; D gene: -; CDR3 protein: CSARELGAFF; CDR3 DNA: TGCAGTGCTAGGGAGTTAGGAGCTTTCTTT
clone size: -; V gene: TRBV2; J gene: TRBJ2-7; D gene: TRBD1; CDR3 protein: CASSDFSGGPEQYF; CDR3 DNA: TGTGCCAGCAGTGATTTTTCAGGGGGTCCCGAGCAGTACTTC
clone size: -; V gene: TRBV5-1; J gene: TRBJ2-7; D gene: -; CDR3 protein: CASRQQGDEQYF; CDR3 DNA: TGCGCCAGCAGACAACAGGGCGACGAGCAGTACTTC
clone size: -; V gene: TRBV5-4; J gene: TRBJ2-1; D gene: -; CDR3 protein: CASSLVSSGEQFF; CDR3 DNA: TGTGCCAGCAGCTTGGTCTCCTCAGGGGAGCAGTTCTTC
clone size: few; V gene: TRBV6-4; J gene: TRBJ2-3; D gene: -; CDR3 protein: CASSDGRGEADTQYF; CDR3 DNA: TGTGCCAGCAGTGACGGGAGGGGGGAGGCAGATACGCAGTATTTT
clone size: -; V gene: TRBV4-3; J gene: TRBJ2-6; D gene: -; CDR3 protein: CASSQDGEGSGANVLTF; CDR3 DNA: TGCGCCAGCAGCCAAGATGGAGAGGGCTCTGGGGCCAACGTCCTGACTTTC
clone size: few; V gene: TRBV2; J gene: TRBJ1-6; D gene: -; CDR3 protein: CASIGERDSPLHF; CDR3 DNA: TGTGCCAGCATCGGGGAAAGGGATTCACCCCTCCACTTT
clone size: -; V gene: TRBV6-5; J gene: TRBJ1-6; D gene: -; CDR3 protein: CASSYSRQGNSPPHF; CDR3 DNA: TGTGCCAGCAGTTACTCGAGGCAGGGGAATTCACCCCCCCACTTT
clone size: -; V gene: TRBV7-9; J gene: TRBJ2-7; D gene: -; CDR3 protein: CASSSRDTSYEQYF; CDR3 DNA: TGTGCCAGCAGCTCCCGGGACACATCCTACGAGCAGTACTTC
clone size: -; V gene: TRBV27; J gene: TRBJ2-7; D gene: -; CDR3 protein: CASSLYPGDSYEQYF; CDR3 DNA: TGTGCCAGCAGTTTATATCCAGGGGACTCCTACGAGCAGTACTTC
clone size: once; V gene: TRBV6-4; J gene: TRBJ2-7; D gene: -; CDR3 protein: CATGPRVGAHFEQYF; CDR3 DNA: TGTGCCACCGGGCCGCGGGTGGGGGCCCATTTCGAGCAGTACTTC
clone size: -; V gene: TRBV5-1; J gene: TRBJ1-4; D gene: -; CDR3 protein: CASSNRVEEKLFF; CDR3 DNA: TGCGCCAGCAGTAACAGGGTGGAGGAAAAACTGTTTTTT
clone size: -; V gene: TRBV23-1; J gene: TRBJ2-1; D gene: TRBD1; CDR3 protein: CAQHPSGGQGAIF; CDR3 DNA: TGCGCCCAGCATCCAAGTGGGGGACAGGGGGCTATCTTC
clone size: -; V gene: TRBV7-2; J gene: TRBJ2-3; D gene: -; CDR3 protein: CASSSGTYTDTQYF; CDR3 DNA: TGTGCCAGCAGCTCCGGGACTTACACAGATACGCAGTATTTT
clone size: -; V gene: TRBV7-9; J gene: TRBJ1-1; D gene: -; CDR3 protein: CASRRVQDTEAFF; CDR3 DNA: TGTGCCAGCAGGCGGGTGCAGGACACTGAAGCTTTCTTT
clone size: -; V gene: TRBV2; J gene: TRBJ2-3; D gene: TRBD2; CDR3 protein: CASSDASGSTDTQYF; CDR3 DNA: TGTGCCAGCAGTGACGCTAGCGGAAGCACAGATACGCAGTATTTT
clone size: -; V gene: TRBV19; J gene: TRBJ2-1; D gene: TRBD1; CDR3 protein: CATDRGNEQFF; CDR3 DNA: TGTGCCACTGACAGGGGAAATGAGCAGTTCTTC
clone size: -; V gene: TRBV27; J gene: TRBJ2-1; D gene: TRBD2; CDR3 protein: CASSLTSGGAYNEQFF; CDR3 DNA: TGTGCCAGCAGTTTAACTAGCGGGGGGGCCTACAATGAGCAGTTCTTC
clone size: -; V gene: TRBV6-4; J gene: TRBJ1-1; D gene: -; CDR3 protein: CASSSTMNTEAFF; CDR3 DNA: TGTGCCAGCAGTTCAACTATGAACACTGAAGCTTTCTTT
clone size: -; V gene: TRBV7-2; J gene: TRBJ2-1; D gene: TRBD1; CDR3 protein: CASSLRDRGYEQFF; CDR3 DNA: TGTGCCAGCAGCCTAAGGGACAGGGGCTATGAGCAGTTCTTC